This T cell receptor (beta chain) emerged from a study of shared clonotypes between healthy human individuals. Study outcomes and limitations: Naive subsets typically showed greater estimated richness than memory subsets.

Sorted-subset replicate PCR reactions contained 200 to 250 ng DNA, corresponding to about 30,000 T cell genomes. Some clones are missing from TCRdb's copy, which holds only in-frame ones; the method was immunoSEQ multiplex PCR. The sample has 1.4 million to 1.5 million clones, roughly 96% seen once; the top ten hold approximately 1.1%. This clone was seen once. As yet, its antigen is unknown. Sequencing was carried out using naive CD4+ T cells sorted from blood. Subset: CD45RA+ positively selected. The sequence was collected from a man aged 25 to 40 in good health.

This CDR3 is CASSYGQPNTEAFF. The CDR3 coding sequence is TGCGCCAGCAGCTACGGACAGCCGAACACTGAAGCTTTCTTT. V usage is TRBV4-1 and J usage is TRBJ1-1; D might be TRBD1 (6 bases). Trimming shortened V by 5 bases and J by 1 base, and 11 bases separated the two germline ends. The germline V gene encodes CDR1 MGHRA and CDR2 YSYEKL. This CDR3 region has 14 residues.